The clone carrying this T cell receptor (beta chain) was counted many times. What it recognizes is unknown. The CDR3 runs 14 residues. The trim removed 0 bases at V and 6 bases at J, leaving 2 bases unmatched. Germline assignment: CDR1 ENHRY and CDR2 SYGVKD. This sample is part of a study of blood T cells in healthy people across ages. The study's findings and limits: Diversity was higher, and naive CD4+ cells more numerous, in long-lived donors than in aged donors.

Primed by a sample-barcoded 5' primer and a J-beta primer mix, a second PCR proceeded for roughly 7 to 11 cycles. Each cDNA molecule was tagged by a template-switch adaptor with 12 random nucleotides. Using its own MiXCR run on the 5' RACE reads, TCRdb lists one record per CDR3 protein. The sample records fewer than 800,000 distinct CDR3 sequences, roughly 32% being singletons. The sequencing sample was made of blood. This clonotype originated in a woman of 80 years or more in good health. The chain employs TRBV10-3 and TRBJ2-1; TRBD1 matches at 7 bases. This chain's CDR3 is CAISESGQVNEQFF. The CDR3 DNA sequence: TGTGCCATCAGTGAGTCCGGACAGGTCAATGAGCAGTTCTTC.